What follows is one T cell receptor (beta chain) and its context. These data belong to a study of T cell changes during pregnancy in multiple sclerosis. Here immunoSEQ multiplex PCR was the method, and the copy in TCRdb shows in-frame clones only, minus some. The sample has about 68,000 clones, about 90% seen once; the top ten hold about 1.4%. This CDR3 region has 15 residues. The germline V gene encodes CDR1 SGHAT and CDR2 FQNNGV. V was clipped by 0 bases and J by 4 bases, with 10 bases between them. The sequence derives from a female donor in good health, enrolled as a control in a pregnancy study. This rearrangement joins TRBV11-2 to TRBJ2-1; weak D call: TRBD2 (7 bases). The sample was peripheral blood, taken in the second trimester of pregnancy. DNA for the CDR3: TGTGCCAGCAGCTTAGAGGGGAGGGGGTACAATGAGCAGTTCTTC. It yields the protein CASSLEGRGYNEQFF.